This T cell receptor beta chain was identified during a study of T cells in Graves' hyperthyroidism and ophthalmopathy. Amplification targeted TCR beta CDR3 regions from RNA transcripts. In the first-round RT-PCR of the TCR CDR3, the HTBI primer set was used. TCRdb reprocessed the multiplex PCR reads with MiXCR, giving one entry per CDR3 protein. The sample consists of about 260,000 distinct CDR3 sequences, 16% of them appearing once. This clonotype was counted many times. There are 15 residues in the CDR3. Germline CDR1 is MNHNS and CDR2 is SASEGT. V was pared by 4 bases and J by 1 base, with 4 bases of the junction left unmatched.

The TCR comes from a young woman with Graves' ophthalmopathy. This chain joins TRBV6-1 and TRBJ1-5; 7 bases map to TRBD1. Sequencing used blood. The CDR3 sequence is CASSGQGVSNQPQHF. Written as DNA, the CDR3 is TGTGCCAGCAGTGGACAGGGAGTGAGCAATCAGCCCCAGCATTTT.